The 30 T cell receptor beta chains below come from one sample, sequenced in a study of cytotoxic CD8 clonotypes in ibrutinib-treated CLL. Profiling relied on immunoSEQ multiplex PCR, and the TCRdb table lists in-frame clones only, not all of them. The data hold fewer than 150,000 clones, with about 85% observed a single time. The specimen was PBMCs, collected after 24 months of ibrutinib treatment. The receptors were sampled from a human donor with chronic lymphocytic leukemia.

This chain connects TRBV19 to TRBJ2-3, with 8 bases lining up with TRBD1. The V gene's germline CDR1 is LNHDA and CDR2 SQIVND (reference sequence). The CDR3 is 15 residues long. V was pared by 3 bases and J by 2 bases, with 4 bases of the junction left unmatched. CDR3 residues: CASSIRTGHTDTQYF. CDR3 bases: TGTGCCAGTAGTATTAGGACAGGGCACACAGATACGCAGTATTTT.

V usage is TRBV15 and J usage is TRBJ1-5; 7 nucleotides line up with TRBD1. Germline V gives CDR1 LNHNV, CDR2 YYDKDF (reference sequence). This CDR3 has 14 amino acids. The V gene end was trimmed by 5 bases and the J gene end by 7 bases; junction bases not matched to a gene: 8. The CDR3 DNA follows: TGTGCCACCAGCGGCGGGACAGCCGGGCAGCCCCAGCATTTT. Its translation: CATSGGTAGQPQHF.

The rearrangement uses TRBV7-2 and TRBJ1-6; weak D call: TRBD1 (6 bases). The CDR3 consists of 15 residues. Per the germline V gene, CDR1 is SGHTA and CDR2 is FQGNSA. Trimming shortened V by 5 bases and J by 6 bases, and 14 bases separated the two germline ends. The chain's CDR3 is CASSPQGQPNSPLHF. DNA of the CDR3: TGTGCCAGCAGCCCCCAGGGACAACCTAATTCACCCCTCCACTTT.

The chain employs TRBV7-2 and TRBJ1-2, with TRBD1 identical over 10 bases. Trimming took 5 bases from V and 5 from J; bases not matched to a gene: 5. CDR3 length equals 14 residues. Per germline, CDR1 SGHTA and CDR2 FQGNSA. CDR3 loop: CASSRGQGEYGYTF. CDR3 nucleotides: TGTGCCAGCAGCCGCGGACAGGGGGAGTATGGCTACACCTTC.

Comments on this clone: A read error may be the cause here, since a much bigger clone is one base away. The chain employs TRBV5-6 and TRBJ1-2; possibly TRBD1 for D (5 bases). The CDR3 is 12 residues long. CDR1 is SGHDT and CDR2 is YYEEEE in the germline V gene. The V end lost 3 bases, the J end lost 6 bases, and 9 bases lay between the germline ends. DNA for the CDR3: TGTGCCAGCAGCTCCGGGACCGATGGCTACACCTTC. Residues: CASSSGTDGYTF.

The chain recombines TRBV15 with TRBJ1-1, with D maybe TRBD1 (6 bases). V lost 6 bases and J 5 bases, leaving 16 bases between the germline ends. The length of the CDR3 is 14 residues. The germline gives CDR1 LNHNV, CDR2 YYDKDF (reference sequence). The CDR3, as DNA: TGTGCCACCAGTGTCAGGGGCCAGTATACTGAAGCTTTCTTT. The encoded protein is CATSVRGQYTEAFF.

As DNA, the CDR3 is TGTGCCAGCAGCTTACTGGGGATGACCGGGGAGCTGTTTTTT. Its translation: CASSLLGMTGELFF. The chain employs TRBV7-2 and TRBJ2-2, with D hard to call. The germline gives CDR1 SGHTA, CDR2 FQGNSA. The CDR3 contains 14 residues. V gave up 2 bases and J gave up 5 bases, with 9 bases separating them.

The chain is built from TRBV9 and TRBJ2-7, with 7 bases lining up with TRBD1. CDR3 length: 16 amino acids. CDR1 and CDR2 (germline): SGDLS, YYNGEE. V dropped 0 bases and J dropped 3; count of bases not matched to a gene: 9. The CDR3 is CASSVATTGQGYEQYF. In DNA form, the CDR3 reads TGTGCCAGCAGCGTAGCTACGACAGGGCAAGGCTACGAGCAGTACTTC.

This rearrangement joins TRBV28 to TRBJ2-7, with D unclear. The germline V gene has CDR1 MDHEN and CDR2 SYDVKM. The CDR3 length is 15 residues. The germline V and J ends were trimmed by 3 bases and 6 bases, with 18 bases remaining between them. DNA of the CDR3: TGTGCCAGCAGTTTGTCGGCCAACCCCGTCGGCGAGCAGTACTTC. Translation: CASSLSANPVGEQYF.

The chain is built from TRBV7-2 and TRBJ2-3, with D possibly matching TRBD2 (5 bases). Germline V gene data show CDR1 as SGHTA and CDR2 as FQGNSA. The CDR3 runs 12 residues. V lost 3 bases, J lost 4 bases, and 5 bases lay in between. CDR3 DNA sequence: TGTGCCAGCAGCTTGGGAGCAGATACGCAGTATTTT. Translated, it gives CASSLGADTQYF.

This CDR3 reads CASSRIGQVEAFF. DNA of the CDR3: TGTGCCAGCAGTCGAATCGGACAGGTTGAAGCTTTCTTT. The genes are TRBV11-2 and TRBJ1-1; 7 bases fit TRBD1. Germline trimming cut 6 bases from V and 7 bases from J; bases unmatched to any gene: 8. The CDR3 is 13 amino acids. Germline CDR1 is SGHAT and CDR2 is FQNNGV.

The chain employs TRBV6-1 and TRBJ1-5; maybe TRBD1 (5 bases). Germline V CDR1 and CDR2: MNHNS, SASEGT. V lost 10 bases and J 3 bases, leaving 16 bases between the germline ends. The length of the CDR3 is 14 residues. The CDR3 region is CAISDTSINQPQHF. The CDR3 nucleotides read TGTGCCATTTCGGACACCTCGATCAATCAGCCCCAGCATTTT.

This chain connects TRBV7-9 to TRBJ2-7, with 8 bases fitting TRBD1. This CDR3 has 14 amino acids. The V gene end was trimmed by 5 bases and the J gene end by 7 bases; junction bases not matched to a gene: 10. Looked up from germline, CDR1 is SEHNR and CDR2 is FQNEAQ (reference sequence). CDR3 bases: TGTGCCAGCAGCCCGTCGGACAGGGTAGGGGAGCAGTACTTC. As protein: CASSPSDRVGEQYF.

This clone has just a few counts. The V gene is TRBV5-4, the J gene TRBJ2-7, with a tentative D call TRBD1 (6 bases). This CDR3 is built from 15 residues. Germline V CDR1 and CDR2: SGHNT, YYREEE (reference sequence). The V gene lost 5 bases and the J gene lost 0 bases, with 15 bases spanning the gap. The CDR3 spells CASSSGTLSSYEQYF. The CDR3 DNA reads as TGTGCCAGCAGTTCAGGGACACTTAGCTCCTACGAGCAGTACTTC.

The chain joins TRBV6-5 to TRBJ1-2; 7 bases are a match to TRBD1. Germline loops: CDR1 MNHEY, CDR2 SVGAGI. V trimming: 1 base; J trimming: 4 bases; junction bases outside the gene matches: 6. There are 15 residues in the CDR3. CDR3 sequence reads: CASSYFGAGGYGYTF. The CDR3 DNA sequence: TGTGCCAGCAGTTACTTCGGTGCAGGGGGCTATGGCTACACCTTC.

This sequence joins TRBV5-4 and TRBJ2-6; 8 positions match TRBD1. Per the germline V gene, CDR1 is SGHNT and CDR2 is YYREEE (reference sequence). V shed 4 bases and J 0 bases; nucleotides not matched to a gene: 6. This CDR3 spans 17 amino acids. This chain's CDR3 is CASSDGQGSSGANVLTF. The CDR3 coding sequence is TGTGCCAGCAGCGATGGACAGGGAAGCTCTGGGGCCAACGTCCTGACTTTC.

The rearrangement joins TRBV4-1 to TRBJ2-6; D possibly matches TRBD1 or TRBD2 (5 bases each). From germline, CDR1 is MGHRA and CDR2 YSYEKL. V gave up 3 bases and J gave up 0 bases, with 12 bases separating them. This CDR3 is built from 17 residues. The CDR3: CASSHGDRISGANVLTF. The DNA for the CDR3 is TGCGCCAGCAGCCACGGGGACCGAATCTCTGGGGCCAACGTCCTGACTTTC.

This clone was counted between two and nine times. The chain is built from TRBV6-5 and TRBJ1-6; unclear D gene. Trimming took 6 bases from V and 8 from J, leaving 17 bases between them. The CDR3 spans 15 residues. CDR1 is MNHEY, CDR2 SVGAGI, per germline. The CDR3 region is CASRAAGSADSPLHF. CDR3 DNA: TGTGCCAGCAGGGCCGCGGGGAGCGCGGATTCACCCCTCCACTTT.

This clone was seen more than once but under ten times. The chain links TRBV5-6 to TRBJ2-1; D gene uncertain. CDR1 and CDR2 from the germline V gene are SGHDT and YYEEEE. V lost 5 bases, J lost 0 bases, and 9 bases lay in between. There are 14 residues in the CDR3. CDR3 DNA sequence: TGTGCCAGCAGGCTGTTGAGCTCCTACAATGAGCAGTTCTTC. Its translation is CASRLLSSYNEQFF.

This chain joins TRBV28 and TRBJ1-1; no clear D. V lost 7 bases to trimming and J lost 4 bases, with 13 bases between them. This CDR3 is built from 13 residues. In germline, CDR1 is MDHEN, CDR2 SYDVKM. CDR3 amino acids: CASNPRRVTEAFF. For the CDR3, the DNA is TGTGCCAGCAATCCCCGGAGGGTCACTGAAGCTTTCTTT.

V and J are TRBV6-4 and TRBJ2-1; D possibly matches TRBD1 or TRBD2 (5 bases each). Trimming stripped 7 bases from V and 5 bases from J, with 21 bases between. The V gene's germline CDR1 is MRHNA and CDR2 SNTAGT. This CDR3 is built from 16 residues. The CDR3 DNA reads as TGTGCCAGCACCAAGGAGGCAGGGTTGGTGGACAATGAGCAGTTCTTC. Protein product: CASTKEAGLVDNEQFF.

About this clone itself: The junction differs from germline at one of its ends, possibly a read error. The CDR3 protein is CASSQRGVGGTDTQYF. The DNA for the CDR3 is TGCGCCAGCAGCCAAAGGGGGGTAGGGGGCACAGATACGCAGTATTTT. The chain recombines TRBV5-4 with TRBJ2-3; D tentatively fits TRBD1 or TRBD2 (6 bases each). This CDR3 is built from 16 residues. Germline lookup yields CDR1 SGHNT and CDR2 YYREEE (reference sequence).

CDR3 sequence (DNA): TGTGCCAGCAGCCCACAGGGCCTAGGGGACGACGAGCAGTACTTC. Protein: CASSPQGLGDDEQYF. The chain joins TRBV7-9 to TRBJ2-7, with a possible D match to TRBD1 (6 bases). This CDR3 region has 15 residues. V was clipped by 5 bases and J by 5 bases, with 19 bases between them. In germline, CDR1 is SEHNR, CDR2 FQNEAQ (reference sequence).

The DNA for the CDR3 is TGTGCCAGCAGTACAAAGTCTGGAAACACCATATATTTT. Protein: CASSTKSGNTIYF. The chain employs TRBV27 and TRBJ1-3; D remains unclear. Per the germline V gene, CDR1 is MNHEY and CDR2 is SMNVEV (reference sequence). V lost 5 bases and J lost 1, with 6 bases in between. The CDR3 extends over 13 amino acids.

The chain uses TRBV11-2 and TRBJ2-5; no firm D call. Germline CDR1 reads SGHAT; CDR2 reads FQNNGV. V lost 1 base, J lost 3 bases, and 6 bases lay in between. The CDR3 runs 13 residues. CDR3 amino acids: CASSLAEKETQYF. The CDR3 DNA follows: TGTGCCAGCAGCTTAGCGGAGAAAGAGACCCAGTACTTC.

The CDR3 here is CASSPTGSSYEQYF. The CDR3 nucleotides read TGTGCCAGCAGCCCGACAGGGAGCTCCTACGAGCAGTACTTC. This chain uses TRBV9 with TRBJ2-7, with 7 bases that match TRBD1. The CDR3 sequence is 14 residues long. Germline V CDR1 and CDR2: SGDLS, YYNGEE. Trimming removed 4 bases from V and 0 bases from J; junction bases left unmatched: 4.

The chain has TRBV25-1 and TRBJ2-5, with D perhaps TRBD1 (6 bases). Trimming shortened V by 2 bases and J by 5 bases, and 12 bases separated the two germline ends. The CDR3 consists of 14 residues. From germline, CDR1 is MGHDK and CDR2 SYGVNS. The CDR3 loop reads CASSENRDFETQYF. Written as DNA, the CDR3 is TGTGCCAGCAGTGAAAACAGGGATTTTGAGACCCAGTACTTC.

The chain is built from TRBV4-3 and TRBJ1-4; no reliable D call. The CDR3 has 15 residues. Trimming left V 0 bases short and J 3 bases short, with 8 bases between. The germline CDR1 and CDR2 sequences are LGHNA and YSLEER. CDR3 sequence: CASSQDGGPNEKLFF. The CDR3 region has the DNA TGCGCCAGCAGCCAAGACGGAGGTCCTAATGAAAAACTGTTTTTT.

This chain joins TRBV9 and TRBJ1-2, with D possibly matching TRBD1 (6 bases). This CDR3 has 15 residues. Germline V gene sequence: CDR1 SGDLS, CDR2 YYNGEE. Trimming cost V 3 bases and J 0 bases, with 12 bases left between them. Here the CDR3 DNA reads TGTGCCAGCAGCGGCTACAGGGAAACTAACTATGGCTACACCTTC. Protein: CASSGYRETNYGYTF.

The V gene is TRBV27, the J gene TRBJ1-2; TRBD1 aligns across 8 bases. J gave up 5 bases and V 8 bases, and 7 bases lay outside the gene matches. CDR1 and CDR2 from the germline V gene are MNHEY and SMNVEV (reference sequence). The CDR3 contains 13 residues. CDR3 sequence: CASGGQGLYGYTF. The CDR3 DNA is TGTGCCAGCGGCGGACAGGGTTTATATGGCTACACCTTC.